A single sample is the source of the 26 T cell receptor beta chains below, sequenced in a study of blood T cells in healthy people across ages (dated by TCRdb to between 2015 and 2016). The library was produced with 5' RACE. This sample was sequenced with an Illumina HiSeq 2500. A second 7 to 11 cycle PCR used a sample-barcoded 5' primer and a J-beta primer mix. TCRdb handled the public reads itself, with Q25 trimming in fastp and clone calling in MiXCR, and kept productive beta chains. Entries that share a CDR3 protein sequence are merged under the most common genes and DNA. The sample table shows some 1.4 million distinct CDR3 sequences, and roughly 45% are seen once. The ten largest clones represent roughly 7.7% of the sample. Sequencing was carried out using blood. These receptors were collected from a young woman in good health.

The V gene is TRBV6-5, the J gene TRBJ1-1; TRBD1 matches at 7 bases. Germline trimming cut 6 bases from V and 1 base from J; bases unmatched to any gene: 8. Germline V gene lookup returns CDR1 MNHEY and CDR2 SVGAGI. The CDR3 has 15 residues. CDR3 protein: CASSPGGVSNTEAFF. DNA for the CDR3: TGTGCCAGCAGCCCAGGGGGGGTCTCGAACACTGAAGCTTTCTTT.

This clonotype showed up just a few times. This chain uses TRBV13 with TRBJ1-4; D gene ambiguous. This CDR3 spans 13 amino acids. Per the germline V gene, CDR1 is PRHDT and CDR2 is FYEKMQ (reference sequence). V lost 3 bases, J lost 4 bases, and 6 bases lay in between. The CDR3 sequence: CASSFGVNEKLFF. The CDR3 DNA follows: TGTGCCAGCAGCTTCGGGGTTAATGAAAAACTGTTTTTT.

Points on this clonotype: The junction departs from germline at one end; a sequencing error may be responsible. This chain links TRBV9 with TRBJ1-1; D is ambiguous. This CDR3 comprises 14 residues. The germline CDR1 and CDR2 sequences are SGDLS and YYNGEE. The CDR3: CAGSVEGQNTEAFF. The CDR3 nucleotides read TGTGCCGGCAGCGTAGAGGGTCAGAACACTGAAGCTTTCTTT.

The rearrangement joins TRBV9 to TRBJ1-4; 8 bases fit TRBD1. The CDR3 consists of 17 residues. Germline-derived CDR1 and CDR2 are SGDLS and YYNGEE. The ends lost 0 bases at V and 0 bases at J; junction bases unmatched: 4. CDR3 nucleotides: TGTGCCAGCAGCGTAGATGCAGGGGGCCCAACTAATGAAAAACTGTTTTTT. This sequence encodes CASSVDAGGPTNEKLFF.

The V and J genes are TRBV20-1 and TRBJ2-3; the match to TRBD2 covers 7 bases. This CDR3 region has 16 residues. Trimming cost V 0 bases and J 4 bases; bases outside gene matches: 10. The germline gives CDR1 DFQATT, CDR2 SNEGSKA (reference sequence). The CDR3 coding sequence is TGCAGTGCTAGAGATATCGGCGGGAGTAGGCCAGATACGCAGTATTTT. This codes for CSARDIGGSRPDTQYF.

V is TRBV4-1 and J is TRBJ2-1; a possible D gene is TRBD1 (5 bases). The CDR3 extends over 19 amino acids. The V and J ends lost 3 bases and 5 bases respectively, with 26 bases between them. Germline V gene sequence: CDR1 MGHRA, CDR2 YSYEKL. The CDR3 nucleotides read TGCGCCAGCAGCCACGAAGAAGGAAGGGGCAAATCCCGGAACAATGAGCAGTTCTTC. Amino acids: CASSHEEGRGKSRNNEQFF.

The genes are TRBV9 and TRBJ2-1, with D tentatively TRBD2 (7 bases). The CDR3 is 15 amino acids. Deletions cut 0 bases from V and 6 bases from J, with 13 bases between. CDR1 and CDR2 (germline): SGDLS, YYNGEE. DNA of the CDR3: TGTGCCAGCAGCGTAGGGGGGGGGCTCTGCAATGAGCAGTTCTTC. This gives the protein CASSVGGGLCNEQFF.

The genes are TRBV13 and TRBJ2-2; D is perhaps TRBD1 (6 bases). This CDR3 spans 16 amino acids. The V and J ends lost 5 bases and 7 bases respectively, with 20 bases between them. Germline V gives CDR1 PRHDT, CDR2 FYEKMQ (reference sequence). The CDR3 protein is CASSPGWGPVGGELFF. The CDR3, as DNA: TGTGCCAGCAGCCCCGGGTGGGGGCCGGTAGGCGGGGAGCTGTTTTTT.

This clonotype was found a few times. One junction end disagrees with the germline gene, perhaps due to a read error. The chain combines TRBV10-3 with TRBJ2-1; 10 bases are a match to TRBD1. This CDR3 has 15 residues. Per germline, CDR1 ENHRY and CDR2 SYGVKD. The CDR3 DNA reads as TGTGCCATCAGTGAGTCGAGACAGGGGGCAAATGCGCAGTTCTTC. It is translated as CAISESRQGANAQFF.

This clonotype was seen more than once but under ten times. V usage is TRBV2 and J usage is TRBJ2-7; D is uncertain. The ends were cut back, 10 bases at V and 4 bases at J, with 14 bases in the middle. CDR3 length: 12 amino acids. Germline V gene sequence: CDR1 SNHLY, CDR2 FYNNEI. CDR3 loop: CATQSLGYEQYF. The CDR3 DNA sequence: TGTGCCACCCAGTCGCTGGGTTACGAGCAGTACTTC. The variable domain in full, with the rest retrieved from reference TRBV2 and TRBJ2-7, is EPEVTQTPSHQVTQMGQEVILRCVPISNHLYFYWYRQILGQKVEFLVSFYNNEISEKSEIFDDQFSVERPDGSNFTLKIRSTKLEDSAMYFCATQSLGYEQYFGPGTRLTVT.

This rearrangement joins TRBV7-2 to TRBJ1-2, with TRBD1 matching over 7 bases. The J segment lost 2 bases and the V segment lost 5 bases, leaving 14 bases of the junction unmatched. This CDR3 spans 17 amino acids. Germline-derived CDR1 and CDR2 are SGHTA and FQGNSA. CDR3 nucleotides: TGTGCCAGCAGCCAAGTGGGAGGGCAGGGGGTCAACTATGGCTACACCTTC. Translation: CASSQVGGQGVNYGYTF.

This clonotype showed up just a few times. This sequence joins TRBV9 and TRBJ2-3, with 9 nucleotides matching TRBD2. Germline V gene lookup returns CDR1 SGDLS and CDR2 YYNGEE. This CDR3 has 16 residues. Unmatched junction bases numbered 8, after V lost 0 bases and J lost 6 bases. Here the CDR3 reads CASSVVATSGGDTQYF. Here the CDR3 DNA reads TGTGCCAGCAGCGTAGTGGCGACTAGCGGCGGGGATACGCAGTATTTT.

This sequence joins TRBV6-6 and TRBJ2-5; the match to TRBD1 covers 7 bases. V was clipped by 5 bases and J by 11 bases; unmatched bases: 11. Germline lookup yields CDR1 MNHNY and CDR2 SVGAGI (reference sequence). There are 13 residues in the CDR3. For the CDR3, the DNA is TGTGCCAGCAGTACCCTAGGGGGCAATGAGCAGTACTTC. Translated: CASSTLGGNEQYF.

V is TRBV2 and J is TRBJ1-2; D is unresolved. The CDR3 is 13 residues long. The V gene lost 7 bases and the J gene lost 8 bases, with 17 bases spanning the gap. Per the germline V gene, CDR1 is SNHLY and CDR2 is FYNNEI. CDR3 residues: CASNAELQQGYTF. The CDR3 nucleotides are TGTGCCAGCAATGCAGAGCTCCAACAGGGCTACACCTTC.

The V call is TRBV20-1, the J call TRBJ1-5; 9 bases fit TRBD1. The V and J ends lost 7 bases and 6 bases, in that order; junction bases with no gene match: 7. The CDR3 is 13 residues long. Germline values: CDR1 DFQATT, CDR2 SNEGSKA (reference sequence). CDR3 sequence: CSGGQGGSQPQHF. For the CDR3, the DNA is TGCAGTGGGGGACAGGGAGGCTCTCAGCCCCAGCATTTT.

The chain is built from TRBV12-3 or TRBV12-4 and TRBJ1-2, with a possible D match to TRBD1 (5 bases). CDR3 length: 14 amino acids. V dropped 6 bases and J dropped 7 bases, with 18 bases sitting between them. The CDR3 sequence: CASSPPWTGGGYTF. Written as DNA, the CDR3 is TGTGCCAGCAGCCCGCCCTGGACGGGGGGTGGCTACACCTTC.

A few counts support this clonotype. CDR3 residues: CASSYELIPSTDTQYF. CDR3 nucleotides: TGTGCCAGCAGTTACGAGTTGATCCCTAGCACAGATACGCAGTATTTT. The chain has TRBV6-5 and TRBJ2-3; D unclear. V dropped 2 bases and J dropped 0 bases, with 12 bases sitting between them. The germline V gene encodes CDR1 MNHEY and CDR2 SVGAGI. The length of the CDR3 is 16 residues.

There are a few counts of this clonotype. The chain recombines TRBV25-1 with TRBJ1-1; a weak D match, TRBD1 (5 bases). The CDR3 extends over 13 amino acids. The germline gives CDR1 MGHDK, CDR2 SYGVNS. V gave up 10 bases and J gave up 4 bases, with 16 bases separating them. CDR3 in amino acids: CATNTGGGTEAFF. Here the CDR3 DNA reads TGTGCCACCAACACGGGGGGAGGCACTGAAGCTTTCTTT. Complete variable domain (other parts from reference TRBV25-1 and TRBJ1-1): EADIYQTPRYLVIGTGKKITLECSQTMGHDKMYWYQQDPGMELHLIHYSYGVNSTEKGDLSSESTVSRIRTEHFPLTLESARPSHTSQYLCATNTGGGTEAFFGQGTRLTVV.

V gene TRBV6-1 combines with J gene TRBJ2-7; a weak D match, TRBD1 (5 bases). The CDR3 runs to 13 residues. Trimming shortened V by 6 bases and J by 2 bases, and 11 bases separated the two germline ends. Germline V gene lookup returns CDR1 MNHNS and CDR2 SASEGT. The CDR3 coding sequence is TGTGCCAGCAGGACAGCTTCGGCCTACGAGCAGTACTTC. This sequence encodes CASRTASAYEQYF.

The sample holds a few counts of this clonotype. V usage is TRBV12-3 or TRBV12-4 and J usage is TRBJ1-6, with D perhaps TRBD1 (6 bases). V lost 6 bases and J 11 bases, leaving 23 bases between the germline ends. CDR3 size: 16 residues. This CDR3 is CASSPQLDRSGAPLHF. The CDR3 DNA sequence: TGTGCCAGCAGCCCCCAACTCGACAGGTCCGGGGCACCCCTCCACTTT.

This clonotype was seen a few times. The chain combines TRBV6-1 with TRBJ2-1, with 12 nucleotides matching TRBD2. The CDR3 is made up of 17 amino acids. Unmatched junction bases numbered 2, after V lost 0 bases and J lost 2 bases. Germline V CDR1 and CDR2: MNHNS, SASEGT. CDR3 residues: CASSEATSGSPYNEQFF. CDR3 DNA sequence: TGTGCCAGCAGTGAAGCGACTAGCGGGAGCCCCTACAATGAGCAGTTCTTC.

The genes are TRBV2 and TRBJ1-1, with 11 positions matching TRBD1. The germline CDR1 and CDR2 sequences are SNHLY and FYNNEI. This CDR3 comprises 19 residues. The V segment lost 6 bases and the J segment 1 base; nucleotides outside the gene matches: 16. This CDR3 is CASSDPRDRGFLPNTEAFF. As DNA, the CDR3 is TGTGCCAGCAGCGACCCAAGGGACAGGGGGTTCCTTCCGAACACTGAAGCTTTCTTT.

This clonotype was seen a few times. The J gene is TRBJ1-2, the V gene TRBV15; no reliable D call. The V end lost 3 bases, the J end lost 5 bases, and 10 bases lay between the germline ends. Looked up from germline, CDR1 is LNHNV and CDR2 is YYDKDF (reference sequence). The CDR3 is 13 residues long. DNA of the CDR3: TGTGCCACCAGCAGCCTGACGGATTATGGCTACACCTTC. Residues: CATSSLTDYGYTF.

Note on this clonotype: One junction end disagrees with the germline gene, perhaps due to a read error. The chain recombines TRBV6-5 with TRBJ2-3; 7 bases line up with TRBD2. The V gene's germline CDR1 is MNHEY and CDR2 SVGAGI. This CDR3 comprises 12 residues. Written as DNA, the CDR3 is TGTGTCAGCTCGCGGGAGAGAGATACGCAGTATTTT. It is translated as CVSSRERDTQYF.

The chain couples TRBV29-1 to TRBJ2-1; TRBD2 agrees at 7 bases. The better agreement between TRBJ2-7 and the DNA end casts doubt on the J call. CDR1 and CDR2 (germline): SQVTM, ANQGSEA. There are 14 residues in the CDR3. CDR3: CSVVRESSYNEQYF. CDR3 bases: TGCAGCGTTGTGCGGGAGAGCTCCTACAATGAGCAGTACTTC.

This clonotype was recorded a few times. V usage is TRBV6-1 and J usage is TRBJ2-7, with D possibly being TRBD1 (6 bases). The ends were cut back, 6 bases at V and 1 base at J, with 22 bases in the middle. CDR1 is MNHNS and CDR2 is SASEGT in the germline V gene. The CDR3 is 17 amino acids. The CDR3 DNA reads TGTGCCAGCAGGCTGTCAGGGACACTACATTCATCCTACGAGCAGTACTTC. Its protein is CASRLSGTLHSSYEQYF.